These T cell receptor beta chains were read from a single sample in a study of blood T cell repertoires in COVID-19. Sequencing was performed with immunoSEQ multiplex PCR; in TCRdb, only in-frame clones are kept and a portion is missing. The sample has 200,000 to 300,000 clones, around 80% seen once. Sequenced material: peripheral blood. These receptor sequences come from a man in his 60s with acute or convalescent COVID-19. Both conserved end residues are trimmed from each CDR3.

v_gene	j_gene	CDR3aa
TRBV19	TRBJ2-2	ASTLGLSTGELF
TRBV9	TRBJ1-2	ASSVEGTQTNSLGYT
TRBV29-1	TRBJ2-1	SVRRTSGGYSYNEQF
TRBV9	TRBJ2-1	ASSPRSSGTYNEQF
TRBV9	TRBJ2-2	ASSVGGQNTGELF
TRBV6-5	TRBJ1-1	ASTRSGLEAF
TRBV9	TRBJ2-1	ASSGSSGRPYNEQF
TRBV5-1	TRBJ1-4	ASSSVGASNEKLF
TRBV30	TRBJ2-2	AWSEGIGTGELF
TRBV10-1	TRBJ2-3	ASSMTGGASTDTQY
TRBV5-5	TRBJ1-6	ASSLGPGGVGGNSPLH
TRBV7-9	TRBJ1-6	ATSVNPPLH
TRBV19	TRBJ1-2	ASSIPRGSNYGYT
TRBV2	TRBJ1-1	AGGRGGNTEAF
TRBV6-1	TRBJ1-2	ASSEWPWGYT
TRBV2	TRBJ1-3	ASSSGHGGGNTIY
TRBV5-8	TRBJ1-3	ASSLSRGYTIY
TRBV24-1	TRBJ2-1	ATSGQQERDSYNEQF
TRBV4-1	TRBJ2-2	ASSPKGLAGEDTGELF
TRBV28	TRBJ1-5	ASSSRGFHNQPQH
TRBV5-4	TRBJ1-2	ASSRQGTQLRGYT
TRBV7-9	TRBJ2-5	ASSLYRQRGETQY
TRBV18	TRBJ1-1	ASSPDRRGPEAF
TRBV7-2	TRBJ2-2	ASSLDAGTVTGELF
TRBV9	TRBJ1-1	ASSPSGGPTEAF
TRBV7-8	TRBJ2-3	ASSWRSADTQY
TRBV18	TRBJ2-3	ASSPPSGQSTDTQY
TRBV2	TRBJ2-3	ASGVAGMTDTQY
TRBV16	TRBJ1-5	ASSPLDGQPQH
TRBV21-1	TRBJ1-5	ASSKEGHSNQPQH
TRBV5-4	TRBJ2-7	ASSPPLGGAYEQY
TRBV6-6	TRBJ1-2	ASSLTGDYGYT
TRBV27	TRBJ2-1	ASSLSGEGLNEQF
TRBV28	TRBJ1-2	ASSSQGYGYT
TRBV27	TRBJ2-3	ASSLSGGVPDTQY
TRBV7-2	TRBJ2-7	ASSLGAGPYEQY
TRBV11-2	TRBJ2-7	ASSLVTVAHYEQY
TRBV3-1/TRBV3-2	TRBJ2-2	ASSRHPTSGGAGANTGELF
TRBV5-8	TRBJ1-1	ASRRRQLNTEAF
TRBV28	TRBJ1-2	ASRPRGGYGYT
TRBV27	TRBJ1-5	ASSLIWGGSVHQPQH